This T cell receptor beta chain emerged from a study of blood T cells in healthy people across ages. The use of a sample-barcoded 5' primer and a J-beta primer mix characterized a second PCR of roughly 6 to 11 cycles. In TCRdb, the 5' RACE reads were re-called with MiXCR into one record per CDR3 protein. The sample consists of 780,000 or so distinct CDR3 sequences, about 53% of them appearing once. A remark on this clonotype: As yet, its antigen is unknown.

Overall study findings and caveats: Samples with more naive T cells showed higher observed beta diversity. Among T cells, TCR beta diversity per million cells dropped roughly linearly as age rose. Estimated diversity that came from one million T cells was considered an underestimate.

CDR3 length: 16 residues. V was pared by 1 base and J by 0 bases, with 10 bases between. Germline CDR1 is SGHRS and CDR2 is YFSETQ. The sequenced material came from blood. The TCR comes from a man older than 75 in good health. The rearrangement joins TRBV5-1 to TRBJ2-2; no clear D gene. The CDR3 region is CASSLIVTANTGELFF. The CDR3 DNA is TGCGCCAGCAGCTTGATCGTCACCGCGAACACCGGGGAGCTGTTTTTT.